This TCR beta chain appears in the sequencing data of a study of monozygotic twins with inflammatory bowel disease. Unsorted whole blood yielded the total RNA, with T cells left unselected. Regarding this clonotype: The antigen remains unidentified.

Every TCR library consumed around 3,300 ng of total RNA. Following a re-call of the 5' RACE reads, TCRdb has one entry per CDR3 protein and lacks DNA. The sample includes some 99,000 distinct CDR3 sequences. Study-level results: A reduction in TCRbeta diversity (inverse Simpson) was seen in IBD patients relative to healthy co-twins. Sharing of clonotypes with others was lower in IBD patients than in healthy twins, and this was especially so with disease activity.

The clonotype comes from a human donor with ulcerative colitis or Crohn's disease, or a healthy co-twin of an affected twin (not recorded which). Sample: blood.

The CDR3 spells CASSLADAPLETQYF. The gene calls are TRBV5-1 and TRBJ2-5; absent DNA, TCRdb's TRBD1 call cannot be checked. The CDR3 is 15 residues long. CDR1 is SGHRS and CDR2 is YFSETQ in the germline V gene.